A selection of T cell receptor beta chains follows, all from one sample in a study of Ad26.COV2.S vaccination and SARS-CoV-2 variants. Assay used: immunoSEQ multiplex PCR; TCRdb lists only in-frame clones, some missing. The data contain over 350,000 clones, 80% to 90% of them singletons. Sequenced here: peripheral blood, sampled in a trial of Ad26.COV2.S vaccine versus placebo. These receptor sequences come from a person aged 18-65 years who received the Ad26.COV2.S COVID-19 vaccine or a placebo. The CDR3 runs from the conserved cysteine through the conserved F or W. D genes are given only for firm matches. Only some rows state a clone size, as once, few, many or a class for expanded clones.

abundance | j_gene | d_gene | v_gene | CDR3aa | CDR3nt
. | TRBJ2-3 | . | TRBV7-8 | CASSLATRGSTDTQYF | TGTGCCAGCAGCCTGGCGACTAGAGGGTCCACAGATACGCAGTATTTT
. | TRBJ2-5 | TRBD2 | TRBV18 | CASSPGGTYQETQYF | TGTGCCAGCTCACCCGGGGGGACGTACCAAGAGACCCAGTACTTC
once | TRBJ2-3 | . | TRBV5-1 | CASSLGGPRDTQYF | TGCGCCAGCAGCTTGGGGGGGCCAAGAGATACGCAGTATTTT
few | TRBJ1-3 | . | TRBV2 | CASSGSGGGNTIYF | TGTGCCAGCAGTGGCTCAGGAGGTGGAAACACCATATATTTT
. | TRBJ1-6 | TRBD1 | TRBV10-3 | CAVRRKGQGNSPLHF | TGTGCCGTCCGCCGAAAGGGACAGGGAAATTCACCCCTCCACTTT
few | TRBJ1-2 | . | TRBV4-1 | CASSQGRNGYTF | TGCGCCAGCAGCCAGGGCAGGAATGGCTACACCTTC
. | TRBJ1-6 | . | TRBV12-3/TRBV12-4 | CASNTGRNSPLHF | TGTGCCAGCAATACAGGGAGAAATTCACCCCTCCACTTT
. | TRBJ1-2 | . | TRBV11-2 | CASSFSQGGYTF | TGTGCCAGCAGCTTCTCGCAGGGAGGCTACACCTTC
. | TRBJ2-1 | . | TRBV7-9 | CASSSDWLSSYNEQFF | TGTGCCAGCAGTTCCGACTGGCTTAGCTCCTACAATGAGCAGTTCTTC
. | TRBJ1-4 | . | TRBV25-1 | CASSQPAVGEEKLFF | TGTGCCAGCAGCCAGCCGGCGGTTGGTGAGGAAAAACTGTTTTTT
. | TRBJ2-2 | TRBD1 | TRBV6-6 | CASGTGGGTGELFF | TGTGCCAGCGGAACAGGGGGCGGCACCGGGGAGCTGTTTTTT
. | TRBJ1-1 | . | TRBV5-1 | CASSLGTAPYAEAFF | TGCGCCAGCAGCTTGGGGACAGCACCCTATGCTGAAGCTTTCTTT
. | TRBJ2-1 | . | TRBV7-8 | CASSPRVVDEQFF | TGTGCCAGCAGCCCTAGGGTAGTGGATGAGCAGTTCTTC
. | TRBJ2-7 | . | TRBV5-1 | CASSLGRVTYEQYF | TGCGCCAGCAGCTTGGGCCGGGTGACCTACGAGCAGTACTTC
. | TRBJ1-1 | TRBD1 | TRBV28 | CASSSPQGVGTEAFF | TGTGCCAGCAGTTCCCCACAGGGGGTCGGCACTGAAGCTTTCTTT
. | TRBJ2-5 | TRBD2 | TRBV5-1 | CASSFPSGGIQETQYF | TGCGCCAGCAGCTTTCCTAGCGGGGGGATCCAAGAGACCCAGTACTTC
. | TRBJ2-7 | TRBD2 | TRBV18 | CASSPSAGGNYEQYF | TGTGCCAGCTCACCGTCGGCCGGGGGGAATTACGAGCAGTACTTC
. | TRBJ1-5 | . | TRBV5-5 | CASSLFPFSQGHNQPQHF | TGTGCCAGCAGCTTATTCCCCTTCAGTCAGGGCCACAATCAGCCCCAGCATTTT
. | TRBJ2-1 | . | TRBV6-2/TRBV6-3 | CASSYPTAGNEQFF | TGTGCCAGCAGTTACCCTACAGCGGGCAATGAGCAGTTCTTC
. | TRBJ1-1 | TRBD1 | TRBV13 | CASSLDRVRESTEAFF | TGTGCCAGCAGCCTCGACAGGGTAAGAGAGAGCACTGAAGCTTTCTTT
once | TRBJ2-5 | TRBD2 | TRBV13 | CASSPRLAGGRETQYF | TGTGCCAGCAGCCCTAGACTAGCGGGGGGGCGAGAGACCCAGTACTTC
few | TRBJ1-1 | . | TRBV7-6 | CASSSPQNTEAFF | TGTGCCAGCAGCTCCCCACAGAACACTGAAGCTTTCTTT
. | TRBJ1-2 | . | TRBV4-1 | CASSQELSRVNYGYTF | TGCGCCAGCAGCCAAGAACTATCCAGGGTAAACTATGGCTACACCTTC
. | TRBJ1-1 | TRBD1 | TRBV5-5 | CASSFQQGYTEAFF | TGTGCCAGCAGCTTTCAACAGGGGTACACTGAAGCTTTCTTT
once | TRBJ1-4 | . | TRBV6-1 | CATTGTNEKLFF | TGTGCCACAACAGGGACTAATGAAAAACTGTTTTTT
. | TRBJ1-2 | TRBD1 | TRBV5-1 | CASSLGTGNYGYTF | TGCGCCAGCAGCTTGGGGACAGGGAACTATGGCTACACCTTC